Below are 32 T cell receptor beta chains sequenced from a single sample in a study of cytotoxic CD8 clonotypes in ibrutinib-treated CLL. Measured with immunoSEQ multiplex PCR; TCRdb has only the in-frame clones, and not every one. The sample consists of 140,000 to 150,000 clones, about 76% of them appearing once. Sequences were derived from PBMCs, sampled after 24 months of ibrutinib treatment. The receptors were gathered from a human donor with chronic lymphocytic leukemia.

J is TRBJ2-3 and V is TRBV11-1, with D tentatively TRBD2 (5 bases). Germline assignment: CDR1 SGHAT and CDR2 FQDESV (reference sequence). The CDR3 sequence is 15 residues long. V lost 5 bases and J 2 bases, leaving 14 bases between the germline ends. The CDR3 nucleotides read TGTGCCAGCAGCCGAACTAGGGTTCCCACAGATACGCAGTATTTT. Translating gives CASSRTRVPTDTQYF.

The rearrangement uses TRBV29-1 and TRBJ1-2, with TRBD1 matching 9 bases. Losses at the gene ends were 3 bases for V and 10 bases for J; bases not matched to a gene: 3. This CDR3 has 11 residues. The germline V gene has CDR1 SQVTM and CDR2 ANQGSEA. The CDR3 bases are TGCAGCGTTGAGACAGGGGGAATCTACACCTTC. This encodes CSVETGGIYTF.

The chain has TRBV9 and TRBJ1-2; weak D call: TRBD1 (6 bases). This CDR3 spans 15 amino acids. V lost 4 bases, J lost 4 bases, and 17 bases lay in between. The germline gives CDR1 SGDLS, CDR2 YYNGEE. The CDR3 here is CASSPRGGGPYGYTF. The CDR3 bases are TGTGCCAGCAGCCCCCGAGGGGGGGGGCCCTATGGCTACACCTTC.

The gene calls are TRBV6-5 and TRBJ1-1; possibly TRBD1 for D (6 bases). This CDR3 is built from 15 residues. Germline CDR1 is MNHEY and CDR2 is SVGAGI. V was clipped by 5 bases and J by 4 bases, with 17 bases between them. The CDR3 loop reads CASSPAAGRGTEAFF. Written as DNA, the CDR3 is TGTGCCAGCAGTCCCGCCGCGGGCAGGGGCACTGAAGCTTTCTTT.

The V call is TRBV2, the J call TRBJ2-6, with a tentative D call TRBD1 (5 bases). The CDR3 sequence is 15 residues long. V lost 4 bases to trimming and J lost 0 bases, with 7 bases between them. Germline CDR1 reads SNHLY; CDR2 reads FYNNEI. The CDR3 loop reads CASSVDSSGANVLTF. DNA of the CDR3: TGTGCCAGCAGTGTCGACAGCTCTGGGGCCAACGTCCTGACTTTC.

This rearrangement joins TRBV7-2 to TRBJ2-5; a possible D gene is TRBD2 (5 bases). Deletions cut 0 bases from V and 1 base from J, with 9 bases between. The germline gives CDR1 SGHTA, CDR2 FQGNSA. CDR3 length: 15 amino acids. The CDR3 sequence is CASSLAEAAQETQYF. CDR3 nucleotides: TGTGCCAGCAGCTTAGCGGAGGCAGCCCAAGAGACCCAGTACTTC.

V is TRBV7-9 and J is TRBJ2-3; TRBD1 matches at 9 bases. Germline V gene sequence: CDR1 SEHNR, CDR2 FQNEAQ (reference sequence). Germline trimming cut 7 bases from V and 6 bases from J; bases unmatched to any gene: 14. The CDR3 is 16 amino acids. CDR3 loop: CASTPPGQGGGDTQYF. For the CDR3, the DNA is TGTGCCAGCACCCCCCCGGGACAGGGAGGGGGGGATACGCAGTATTTT.

The V gene is TRBV28, the J gene TRBJ1-5; D is unresolved. V lost 5 bases and J lost 7, with 9 bases in between. This CDR3 has 12 residues. CDR1 MDHEN and CDR2 SYDVKM come from the germline V gene. DNA for the CDR3: TGTGCCAGCAGTCCCTACAGCCAGCCCCAGCATTTT. Protein sequence: CASSPYSQPQHF.

V is TRBV28 and J is TRBJ2-7; 11 bases line up with TRBD1. This CDR3 is built from 15 residues. Germline V gives CDR1 MDHEN, CDR2 SYDVKM. The J segment lost 3 bases and the V segment lost 8 bases, leaving 9 bases of the junction unmatched. The DNA for the CDR3 is TGTGCCAGCGCACCCCCGGGACAGGGGGTCTACGAGCAGTACTTC. It encodes CASAPPGQGVYEQYF.

The V call is TRBV5-1, the J call TRBJ2-2; 10 bases are shared with TRBD1. From germline, CDR1 is SGHRS and CDR2 YFSETQ. The junction had 4 bases not matched to a gene; V was cut back by 5 bases and J by 6 bases. This CDR3 contains 14 residues. The CDR3 region has the DNA TGCGCCAGCAGTGGGGGACAGGGGTCCGGGGAGCTGTTTTTT. Protein: CASSGGQGSGELFF.

J is TRBJ2-1 and V is TRBV7-2; D gene ambiguous. V gave up 1 base and J gave up 6 bases, with 4 bases separating them. Germline CDR1 is SGHTA and CDR2 is FQGNSA. This CDR3 region has 12 residues. The CDR3 DNA sequence: TGTGCCAGCAGCTTAGGGGTCAATGAGCAGTTCTTC. Its translation is CASSLGVNEQFF.

This rearrangement joins TRBV14 to TRBJ2-1; D is tentatively TRBD1 or TRBD2 (5 bases each). The CDR3 is made up of 12 amino acids. V gave up 3 bases and J gave up 10 bases, with 10 bases separating them. From germline, CDR1 is SGHDN and CDR2 FVKESK. Here the CDR3 reads CASSQGVVEQFF. CDR3 in DNA: TGTGCCAGCAGCCAGGGGGTTGTCGAGCAGTTCTTC.

This chain joins TRBV7-9 and TRBJ2-7; perhaps TRBD1 as D (5 bases). The ends were cut back, 0 bases at V and 6 bases at J, with 9 bases in the middle. Germline CDR1 and CDR2: SEHNR and FQNEAQ (reference sequence). This CDR3 has 13 amino acids. The CDR3 DNA sequence: TGTGCCAGCAGCTTAGCGCTTAGGGGCGAGCAGTACTTC. This gives the protein CASSLALRGEQYF. The full variable domain, rest sourced from reference TRBV7-9 and TRBJ2-7, is DTGVSQNPRHKITKRGQNVTFRCDPISEHNRLYWYRQTLGQGPEFLTYFQNEAQLEKSRLLSDRFSAERPKGSFSTLEIQRTEQGDSAMYLCASSLALRGEQYFGPGTRLTVT.

The chain carries TRBV7-8 and TRBJ2-7; D is unclear. Germline lookup yields CDR1 SGHVS and CDR2 FQNEAQ. Deletions cut 4 bases from V and 3 bases from J, with 10 bases between. This CDR3 comprises 13 residues. The CDR3 sequence: CASSSYRHYEQYF. The CDR3 DNA reads TGTGCCAGCAGCTCGTATAGGCACTACGAGCAGTACTTC.

J is TRBJ2-2 and V is TRBV28; tentatively, D is TRBD1 or TRBD2 (6 bases each). This CDR3 is built from 15 residues. Germline CDR1 is MDHEN and CDR2 is SYDVKM. V lost 5 bases and J lost 5, with 15 bases in between. CDR3 sequence reads: CASSPEGVGTGELFF. As DNA, the CDR3 is TGTGCCAGCAGTCCGGAGGGGGTCGGGACCGGGGAGCTGTTTTTT.

CDR3 sequence reads: CASRGDSGQGNTEAFF. The DNA for the CDR3 is TGTGCCAGCAGGGGTGACTCGGGACAGGGCAACACTGAAGCTTTCTTT. V is TRBV9 and J is TRBJ1-1; 9 bases agree with TRBD1. Germline V gene lookup returns CDR1 SGDLS and CDR2 YYNGEE. The CDR3 has 16 residues. The J segment lost 2 bases and the V segment lost 5 bases, leaving 10 bases of the junction unmatched. Filled out from reference TRBV9 and TRBJ1-1, the complete variable domain reads DSGVTQTPKHLITATGQRVTLRCSPRSGDLSVYWYQQSLDQGLQFLIQYYNGEERAKGNILERFSAQQFPDLHSELNLSSLELGDSALYFCASRGDSGQGNTEAFFGQGTRLTVV.

The chain joins TRBV7-2 to TRBJ1-2; a possible D gene is TRBD1 (5 bases). This CDR3 region has 14 residues. V was shortened by 5 bases and J by 7 bases, with 17 bases between the two germline ends. Germline V CDR1 and CDR2: SGHTA, FQGNSA. The CDR3 DNA reads as TGTGCCAGCAGCCCAGGAACCCAAGGGGCTGGCTACACCTTC. Amino acid sequence: CASSPGTQGAGYTF.

V usage is TRBV18 and J usage is TRBJ2-7; possibly TRBD1 or TRBD2 for D (5 bases each). CDR1 and CDR2 (germline): KGHSH, LQKENI. CDR3 size: 13 residues. V gave up 5 bases and J gave up 3 bases, with 11 bases separating them. The CDR3: CASSAGTDYEQYF. As DNA, the CDR3 is TGTGCCAGCTCAGCCGGGACGGACTACGAGCAGTACTTC.

The gene calls are TRBV6-5 and TRBJ2-7; TRBD1 matches 7 bases. Trimming at V came to 4 bases and at J to 9 bases, leaving 6 bases not matched to a gene. This CDR3 has 12 residues. Germline V CDR1 and CDR2: MNHEY, SVGAGI. The CDR3 coding sequence is TGTGCCAGCAGTTCGCAGGGGGTTAGGCAGTACTTC. Encoded protein: CASSSQGVRQYF.

The rearrangement uses TRBV4-3 and TRBJ1-4, with unresolved D. The CDR3 contains 13 residues. The V end lost 4 bases, the J end lost 5 bases, and 8 bases lay between the germline ends. Germline CDR1 reads LGHNA; CDR2 reads YSLEER. The CDR3: CASSPGRNEKLFF. CDR3 coding DNA: TGCGCCAGCAGCCCTGGCCGAAATGAAAAACTGTTTTTT.

This clone is a singleton in its sample. The genes are TRBV28 and TRBJ2-7, with TRBD2 matching 12 bases. The germline CDR1 and CDR2 sequences are MDHEN and SYDVKM. The CDR3 has 14 amino acids. J lost 4 bases, V lost 2 bases, and 0 bases had no gene match. The CDR3 loop reads CASSLGLAGYEQYF. Here the CDR3 DNA reads TGTGCCAGCAGTTTAGGACTAGCGGGATACGAGCAGTACTTC.

This chain joins TRBV6-5 and TRBJ2-7; 7 nucleotides agree with TRBD2. V lost 2 bases to trimming and J lost 2 bases; unmatched junction nucleotides: 9. CDR3 size: 16 residues. Germline V lookup: CDR1 MNHEY, CDR2 SVGAGI. The CDR3 loop is CASSYGGGELTYEQYF. The CDR3 DNA reads as TGTGCCAGCAGTTACGGGGGAGGGGAGCTAACCTACGAGCAGTACTTC.

The chain employs TRBV19 and TRBJ2-5; D gene ambiguous. CDR3 length equals 14 residues. Germline V gene data show CDR1 as LNHDA and CDR2 as SQIVND (reference sequence). V gave up 7 bases and J gave up 5 bases, with 17 bases separating them. This chain's CDR3 is CASNLGIRGETQYF. The CDR3 nucleotides read TGTGCCAGTAACCTGGGGATCCGTGGGGAGACCCAGTACTTC.

V usage is TRBV7-2 and J usage is TRBJ1-2, with D possibly being TRBD1 (5 bases). Trimming took off 5 bases at V and 8 bases at J, with 18 bases between the two ends. The CDR3 has 14 residues. Per the germline V gene, CDR1 is SGHTA and CDR2 is FQGNSA. For the CDR3, the DNA is TGTGCCAGCAGCGGTAGGGACCCGCGCCCGGGCTACACCTTC. Protein product: CASSGRDPRPGYTF.

This clone was recorded at least ten times. The chain has TRBV4-2 and TRBJ2-5, with TRBD2 identical over 9 bases. The length of the CDR3 is 16 residues. The germline V gene encodes CDR1 LGHNA and CDR2 YNFKEQ. V lost 0 bases to trimming and J lost 5 bases; unmatched junction nucleotides: 7. As DNA, the CDR3 is TGTGCCAGCAGCCAAGATGGAGCGGGAGGCGTCGAGACCCAGTACTTC. The encoded protein is CASSQDGAGGVETQYF.

In its sample, this clone was seen many times. V is TRBV5-4 and J is TRBJ1-2; the D gene is possibly TRBD1 (6 bases). Germline values: CDR1 SGHNT, CDR2 YYREEE (reference sequence). The CDR3 is made up of 12 amino acids. The V end lost 4 bases, the J end lost 6 bases, and 10 bases lay between the germline ends. The CDR3 bases are TGTGCCAGCAGCCCCGGGACAAATGGCTACACCTTC. It specifies CASSPGTNGYTF.

V usage is TRBV7-9 and J usage is TRBJ1-2; D is unresolved. V lost 2 bases to trimming and J lost 3 bases, with 4 bases between them. The CDR3 runs 12 residues. Germline CDR1 SEHNR, CDR2 FQNEAQ (reference sequence). The CDR3 reads CASSLRYYGYTF. The CDR3 nucleotides are TGTGCCAGCAGCTTACGGTACTATGGCTACACCTTC.

This clone came up once. V is TRBV28 and J is TRBJ2-3; D is unresolved. Germline lookup yields CDR1 MDHEN and CDR2 SYDVKM. Trimming cost V 5 bases and J 2 bases, with 8 bases left between them. The CDR3 extends over 13 amino acids. CDR3 coding DNA: TGTGCCAGCAGTGGCAGTAACACAGATACGCAGTATTTT. Translation: CASSGSNTDTQYF.

This clone came up a few times. The V gene is TRBV28, the J gene TRBJ2-3, with D maybe TRBD2 (6 bases). V lost 7 bases and J 0 bases, leaving 14 bases between the germline ends. Germline CDR1 MDHEN, CDR2 SYDVKM. CDR3 length: 15 residues. The CDR3 bases are TGTGCCAGCACCTCCCTACTAGCTAGCACAGATACGCAGTATTTT. This codes for CASTSLLASTDTQYF. Looking up the rest from reference TRBV28 and TRBJ2-3 gives the full variable domain: DVKVTQSSRYLVKRTGEKVFLECVQDMDHENMFWYRQDPGLGLRLIYFSYDVKMKEKGDIPEGYSVSREKKERFSLILESASTNQTSMYLCASTSLLASTDTQYFGPGTRLTVL.

The chain carries TRBV4-3 and TRBJ2-7; tentatively, D is TRBD1 or TRBD2 (5 bases each). The CDR3 is made up of 14 amino acids. CDR1 LGHNA and CDR2 YSLEER come from the germline V gene. V lost 3 bases to trimming and J lost 2 bases, with 11 bases between them. CDR3 coding DNA: TGCGCCAGCAGCCAGAGGGTGGGGGCCTACGAGCAGTACTTC. Its protein product is CASSQRVGAYEQYF.

The rearrangement links TRBV5-6 to TRBJ2-1, with TRBD2 identical over 7 bases. Per germline, CDR1 SGHDT and CDR2 YYEEEE. V lost 2 bases and J lost 4; bases outside the gene matches: 6. This CDR3 has 15 residues. The CDR3 DNA sequence: TGTGCCAGCAGCTTATGGGCGGGGGATTACAATGAGCAGTTCTTC. This gives the protein CASSLWAGDYNEQFF.

V usage is TRBV4-2 and J usage is TRBJ1-3; perhaps TRBD1 as D (5 bases). Looked up from germline, CDR1 is LGHNA and CDR2 is YNFKEQ. Trimming removed 3 bases from V and 3 bases from J, with 18 bases in between. The CDR3 sequence is 17 residues long. CDR3 region: CASSHALPGTVGNTIYF. The CDR3 DNA is TGTGCCAGCAGCCACGCCCTACCCGGGACGGTTGGAAACACCATATATTTT.